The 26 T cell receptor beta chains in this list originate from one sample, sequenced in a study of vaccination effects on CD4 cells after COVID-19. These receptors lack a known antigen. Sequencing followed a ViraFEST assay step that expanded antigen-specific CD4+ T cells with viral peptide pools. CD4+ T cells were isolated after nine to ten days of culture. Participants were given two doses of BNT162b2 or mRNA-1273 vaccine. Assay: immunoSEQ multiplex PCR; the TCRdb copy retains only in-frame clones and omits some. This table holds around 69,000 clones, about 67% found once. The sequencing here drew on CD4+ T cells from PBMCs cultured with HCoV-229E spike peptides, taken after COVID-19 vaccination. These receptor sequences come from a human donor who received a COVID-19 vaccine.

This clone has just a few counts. The CDR3 DNA is TGTGCCACTATGACTAGCGGGGGGAGCTCCTACAATGAGCAGTTCTTC. Amino acids: CATMTSGGSSYNEQFF. The chain links TRBV24-1 to TRBJ2-1, with TRBD2 matching 13 bases. Germline V lookup: CDR1 KGHDR, CDR2 SFDVKD. The CDR3 contains 16 residues. The junction had 5 bases not matched to a gene; V was cut back by 10 bases and J by 0 bases.

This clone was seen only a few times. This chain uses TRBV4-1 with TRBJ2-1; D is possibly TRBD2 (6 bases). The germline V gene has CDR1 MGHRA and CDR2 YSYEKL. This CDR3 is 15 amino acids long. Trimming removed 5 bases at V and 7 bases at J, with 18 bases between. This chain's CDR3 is CASSSRTTLRNEQFF. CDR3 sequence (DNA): TGCGCCAGCAGCTCCAGGACTACACTCAGGAATGAGCAGTTCTTC.

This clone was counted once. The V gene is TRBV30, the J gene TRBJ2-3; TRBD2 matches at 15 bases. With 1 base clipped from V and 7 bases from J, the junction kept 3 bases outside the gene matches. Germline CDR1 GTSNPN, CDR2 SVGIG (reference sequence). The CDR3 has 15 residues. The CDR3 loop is CAWSGTSGGAHTQYF. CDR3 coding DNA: TGTGCCTGGAGTGGGACTAGCGGGGGGGCACATACGCAGTATTTT.

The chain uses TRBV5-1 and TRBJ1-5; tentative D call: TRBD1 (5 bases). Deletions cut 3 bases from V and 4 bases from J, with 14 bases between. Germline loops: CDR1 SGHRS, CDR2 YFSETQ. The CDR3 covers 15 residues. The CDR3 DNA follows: TGCGCCAGCAGCTGGACCGGGACGAGTAATCAGCCCCAGCATTTT. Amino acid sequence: CASSWTGTSNQPQHF.

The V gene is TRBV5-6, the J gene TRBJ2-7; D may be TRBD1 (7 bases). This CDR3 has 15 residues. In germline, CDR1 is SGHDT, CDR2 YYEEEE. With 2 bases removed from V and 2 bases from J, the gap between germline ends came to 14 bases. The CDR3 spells CASSFRSRGAYEQYV. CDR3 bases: TGTGCCAGCAGCTTTCGGTCCAGGGGGGCCTACGAGCAGTACGTC.

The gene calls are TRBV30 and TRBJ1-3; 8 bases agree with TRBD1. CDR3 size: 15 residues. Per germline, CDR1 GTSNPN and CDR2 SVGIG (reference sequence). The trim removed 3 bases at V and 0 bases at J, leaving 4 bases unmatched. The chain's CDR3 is CAWSRTGNSGNTIYF. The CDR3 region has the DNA TGTGCCTGGAGCCGGACAGGGAACTCTGGAAACACCATATATTTT.

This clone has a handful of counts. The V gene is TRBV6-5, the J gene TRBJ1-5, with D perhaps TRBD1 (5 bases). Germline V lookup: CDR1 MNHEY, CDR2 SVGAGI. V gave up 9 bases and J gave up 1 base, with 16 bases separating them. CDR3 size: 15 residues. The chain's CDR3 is CASIDRMGSNQPQHF. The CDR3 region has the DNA TGTGCCAGTATCGACAGAATGGGGAGCAATCAGCCCCAGCATTTT.

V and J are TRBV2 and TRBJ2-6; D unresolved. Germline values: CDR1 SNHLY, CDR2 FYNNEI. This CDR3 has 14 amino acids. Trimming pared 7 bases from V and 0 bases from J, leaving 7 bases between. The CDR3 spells CASMASSGANVLTF. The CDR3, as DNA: TGTGCCAGCATGGCGAGCTCTGGGGCCAACGTCCTGACTTTC.

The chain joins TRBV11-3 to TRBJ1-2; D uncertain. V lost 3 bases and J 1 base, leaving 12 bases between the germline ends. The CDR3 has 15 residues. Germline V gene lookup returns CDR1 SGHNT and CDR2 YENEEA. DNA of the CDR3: TGTGCCAGCAGCTTTAAGACACCGGATAACTATGGCTACACCTTC. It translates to CASSFKTPDNYGYTF. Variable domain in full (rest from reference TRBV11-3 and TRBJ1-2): EAGVVQSPRYKIIEKKQPVAFWCNPISGHNTLYWYLQNLGQGPELLIRYENEEAVDDSQLPKDRFSAERLKGVDSTLKIQPAELGDSAVYLCASSFKTPDNYGYTFGSGTRLTVV.

The CDR3 sequence is CASSLNGDQPQHF. The CDR3 DNA reads TGTGCCAGCAGTTTGAACGGAGATCAGCCCCAGCATTTT. The chain uses TRBV12-3 or TRBV12-4 and TRBJ1-5; D unresolved. The CDR3 spans 13 residues. The germline V and J ends were trimmed by 3 bases and 5 bases, with 8 bases remaining between them.

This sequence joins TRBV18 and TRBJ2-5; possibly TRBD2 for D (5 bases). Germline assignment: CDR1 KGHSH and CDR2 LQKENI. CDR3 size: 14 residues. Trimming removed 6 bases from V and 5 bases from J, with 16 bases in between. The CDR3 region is CASSPPGSMETQYF. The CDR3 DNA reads TGTGCCAGCTCCCCGCCGGGGTCGATGGAGACCCAGTACTTC.

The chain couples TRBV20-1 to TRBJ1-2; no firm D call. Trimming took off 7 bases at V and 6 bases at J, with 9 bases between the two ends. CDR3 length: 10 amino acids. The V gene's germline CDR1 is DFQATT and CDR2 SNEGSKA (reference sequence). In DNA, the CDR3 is TGCAGTGGACAAATAAATGGCTACACCTTC. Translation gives CSGQINGYTF.

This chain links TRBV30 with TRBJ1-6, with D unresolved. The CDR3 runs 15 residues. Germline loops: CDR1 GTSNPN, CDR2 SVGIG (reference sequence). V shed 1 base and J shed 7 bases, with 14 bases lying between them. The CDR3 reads CAWSGVVVRNSPLHF. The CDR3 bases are TGTGCCTGGAGTGGGGTGGTGGTGAGGAATTCACCCCTCCACTTT.

CDR3 DNA: TGTGCCAGCCGACCAGGGGGGGGTCGTGAAAAACTGTTTTTT. Its translation: CASRPGGGREKLFF. The chain is built from TRBV5-5 and TRBJ1-4, with 7 bases matching TRBD1. There are 14 residues in the CDR3. V trimming: 7 bases; J trimming: 7 bases; junction bases outside the gene matches: 10. Germline V gene lookup returns CDR1 SGHKS and CDR2 YYEKEE (reference sequence).

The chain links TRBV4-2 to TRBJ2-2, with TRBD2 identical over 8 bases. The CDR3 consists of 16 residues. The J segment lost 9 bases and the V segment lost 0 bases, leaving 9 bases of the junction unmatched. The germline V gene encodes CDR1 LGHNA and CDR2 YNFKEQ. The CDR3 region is CASSQELRGAGRELFF. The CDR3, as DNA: TGTGCCAGCAGCCAAGAGTTGCGGGGGGCAGGTCGGGAGCTGTTTTTT.

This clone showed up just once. The CDR3 sequence is CASSLVYSTDTQYF. In nucleotides, the CDR3 is TGTGCCAGCAGCTTGGTATACAGCACAGATACGCAGTATTTT. The V call is TRBV5-6, the J call TRBJ2-3; no reliable D call. The CDR3 loop spans 14 amino acids. Germline CDR1 reads SGHDT; CDR2 reads YYEEEE. Trimming took 0 bases from V and 0 from J, leaving 5 bases between them.

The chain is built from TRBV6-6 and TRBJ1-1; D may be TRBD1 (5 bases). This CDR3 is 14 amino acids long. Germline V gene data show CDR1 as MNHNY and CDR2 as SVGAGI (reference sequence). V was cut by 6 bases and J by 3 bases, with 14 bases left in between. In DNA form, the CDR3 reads TGTGCCAGCAGGGACTTCGGGGGGGACACTGAAGCTTTCTTT. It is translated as CASRDFGGDTEAFF.

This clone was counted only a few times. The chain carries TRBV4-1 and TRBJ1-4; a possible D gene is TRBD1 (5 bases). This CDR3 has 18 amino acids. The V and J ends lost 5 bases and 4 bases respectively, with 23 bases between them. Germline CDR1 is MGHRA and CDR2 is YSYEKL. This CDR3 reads CASSKRIPEGPSNEKLFF. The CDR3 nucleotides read TGCGCCAGCAGCAAGAGGATCCCCGAGGGGCCAAGTAATGAAAAACTGTTTTTT.

The CDR3: CATGERGGRGNEQFF. The CDR3 DNA reads as TGTGCCACCGGCGAGCGGGGGGGCCGGGGCAATGAGCAGTTCTTC. This chain uses TRBV24-1 with TRBJ2-1; 10 positions agree with TRBD2. The J segment lost 6 bases and the V segment lost 9 bases, leaving 10 bases of the junction unmatched. This CDR3 is built from 15 residues. Germline CDR1 is KGHDR and CDR2 is SFDVKD.

The CDR3 loop is CASSIARTASYNSPLHF. CDR3 bases: TGTGCCAGTAGTATCGCCCGGACAGCCTCCTATAATTCACCCCTCCACTTT. The chain recombines TRBV19 with TRBJ1-6; possible D gene TRBD1, 6 bases. This CDR3 spans 17 amino acids. The V and J ends lost 3 bases and 0 bases respectively, with 12 bases between them. Germline lookup yields CDR1 LNHDA and CDR2 SQIVND (reference sequence).

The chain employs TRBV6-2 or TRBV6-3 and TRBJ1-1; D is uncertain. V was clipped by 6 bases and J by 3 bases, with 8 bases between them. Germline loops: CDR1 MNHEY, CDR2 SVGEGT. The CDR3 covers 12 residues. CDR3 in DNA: TGTGCCAGCAGCACGACTTACACTGAAGCTTTCTTT. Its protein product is CASSTTYTEAFF.

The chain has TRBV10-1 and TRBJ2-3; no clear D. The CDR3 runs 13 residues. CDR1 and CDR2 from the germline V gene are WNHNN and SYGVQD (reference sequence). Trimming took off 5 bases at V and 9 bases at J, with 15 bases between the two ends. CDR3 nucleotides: TGCGCCAGCAGTCAGACGGCCCTGGGGACGCAGTATTTT. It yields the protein CASSQTALGTQYF.

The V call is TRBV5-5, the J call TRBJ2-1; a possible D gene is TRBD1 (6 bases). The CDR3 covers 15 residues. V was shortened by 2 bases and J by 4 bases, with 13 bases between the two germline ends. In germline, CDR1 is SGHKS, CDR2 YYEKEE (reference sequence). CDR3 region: CASSFSTGDYNEQFF. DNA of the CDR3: TGTGCCAGCAGCTTCTCGACAGGAGATTACAATGAGCAGTTCTTC.

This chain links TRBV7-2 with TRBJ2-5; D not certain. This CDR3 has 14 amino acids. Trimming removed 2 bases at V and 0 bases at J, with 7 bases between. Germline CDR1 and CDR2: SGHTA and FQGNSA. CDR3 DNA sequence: TGTGCCAGCAGCTTAACCCGGAACCAAGAGACCCAGTACTTC. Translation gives CASSLTRNQETQYF.

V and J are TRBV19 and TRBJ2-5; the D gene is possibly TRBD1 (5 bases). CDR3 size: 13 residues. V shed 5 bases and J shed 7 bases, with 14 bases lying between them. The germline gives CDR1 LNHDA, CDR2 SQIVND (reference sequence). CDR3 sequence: CASSRQGDGTQYF. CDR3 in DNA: TGTGCCAGTAGTCGCCAGGGTGATGGGACCCAGTACTTC.

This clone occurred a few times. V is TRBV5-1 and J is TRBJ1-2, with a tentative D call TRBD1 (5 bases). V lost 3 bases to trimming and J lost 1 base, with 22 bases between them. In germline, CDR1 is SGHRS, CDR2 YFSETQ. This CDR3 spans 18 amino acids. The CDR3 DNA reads TGCGCCAGCAGCTCCCGGGGAGGCAGGGCCTCTAATAACTATGGCTACACCTTC. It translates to CASSSRGGRASNNYGYTF.